These 32 T cell receptor beta chains were all obtained from the same sample, sequenced in a study of cytomegalovirus exposure and HLA in healthy donors. PCR employed 60 Vbeta and 13 Jbeta primers. Measured with immunoSEQ multiplex PCR; TCRdb has only the in-frame clones, and not every one. There are some 100,000 clones in the sample; around 75% occur only once, and about 4.4% lies in the top ten. The sample comprised PBMCs. The receptors here all came from a woman between 18 and 29 years old in good health and CMV-seropositive.

The V and J genes are TRBV30 and TRBJ2-2, with D possibly being TRBD2 (6 bases). The CDR3 is 15 amino acids. V lost 0 bases to trimming and J lost 7 bases, with 15 bases between them. Germline assignment: CDR1 GTSNPN and CDR2 SVGIG (reference sequence). The CDR3 region has the DNA TGTGCCTGGAGTGTAACTTCGGGGGATCACGGGGAGCTGTTTTTT. The encoded protein is CAWSVTSGDHGELFF.

This rearrangement joins TRBV7-3 to TRBJ2-3; D perhaps matches TRBD1 (5 bases). The CDR3 is 13 residues long. Germline V lookup: CDR1 SGHTA, CDR2 FQGTGA. Trimming stripped 7 bases from V and 6 bases from J, with 14 bases between. CDR3 loop: CASNRNQGDTQYF. CDR3 DNA: TGTGCCAGCAATAGGAACCAGGGTGATACGCAGTATTTT. The full variable domain, completed using reference TRBV7-3 and TRBJ2-3, is GAGVSQTPSNKVTEKGKYVELRCDPISGHTALYWYRQSLGQGPEFLIYFQGTGAADDSGLPNDRFFAVRPEGSVSTLKIQRTERGDSAVYLCASNRNQGDTQYFGPGTRLTVL.

There are a few counts of this clone. The chain couples TRBV10-3 to TRBJ1-1; possibly TRBD1 for D (5 bases). Germline V gene sequence: CDR1 ENHRY, CDR2 SYGVKD. The CDR3 is made up of 14 amino acids. Trimming cost V 0 bases and J 6 bases, with 11 bases left between them. The CDR3 here is CAISESQGGSEAFF. The CDR3 DNA is TGTGCCATCAGTGAGTCGCAGGGAGGCTCTGAAGCTTTCTTT.

V gene TRBV29-1 combines with J gene TRBJ2-3; the D gene is possibly TRBD2 (6 bases). CDR3 length equals 14 residues. CDR1 is SQVTM, CDR2 ANQGSEA, per germline. V was cut by 6 bases and J by 2 bases, with 15 bases left in between. As DNA, the CDR3 is TGCAGCGTCGGACGGCGGGACCACACAGATACGCAGTATTTT. Its protein is CSVGRRDHTDTQYF.

The V gene is TRBV5-1, the J gene TRBJ1-1; 8 bases map to TRBD1. V shed 0 bases, J shed 3 bases, and the junction held 4 bases outside the gene matches. Germline V gene data show CDR1 as SGHRS and CDR2 as YFSETQ. CDR3 size: 15 residues. CDR3 sequence (DNA): TGCGCCAGCAGCTTGGCGGACAGGGCGGACACTGAAGCTTTCTTT. Translation: CASSLADRADTEAFF.

This clone showed up just a few times. The chain combines TRBV10-3 with TRBJ1-1, with TRBD1 as a possible D gene (6 bases). CDR3 length: 12 residues. Germline V gene sequence: CDR1 ENHRY, CDR2 SYGVKD. The V end lost 5 bases, the J end lost 3 bases, and 7 bases lay between the germline ends. The CDR3 region has the DNA TGTGCCATCAGTCAGGGGTACACTGAAGCTTTCTTT. Translated, it gives CAISQGYTEAFF.

This sequence joins TRBV29-1 and TRBJ1-1, with TRBD1 matching 7 bases. The CDR3 loop spans 13 amino acids. V gave up 7 bases and J gave up 0 bases; unmatched junction bases: 5. Germline loops: CDR1 SQVTM, CDR2 ANQGSEA. The CDR3 spells CSAMGQMNTEAFF. CDR3 DNA: TGCAGCGCCATGGGACAGATGAACACTGAAGCTTTCTTT.

CDR3 residues: CASSLGGSSDTQYF. Written as DNA, the CDR3 is TGTGCCAGCAGCTTGGGAGGGAGTTCAGATACGCAGTATTTT. The V and J genes are TRBV5-6 and TRBJ2-3; tentative D call: TRBD2 (5 bases). The CDR3 contains 14 residues. Per germline, CDR1 SGHDT and CDR2 YYEEEE. V lost 0 bases to trimming and J lost 4 bases, with 9 bases between them.

This sequence joins TRBV20-1 and TRBJ2-3; tentatively, D is TRBD2 (5 bases). The CDR3 has 10 residues. Germline lookup yields CDR1 DFQATT and CDR2 SNEGSKA (reference sequence). V was pared by 6 bases and J by 5 bases, with 6 bases between. This CDR3 reads CSARGDTQYF. The CDR3, as DNA: TGCAGTGCCCGGGGAGATACGCAGTATTTT.

This chain links TRBV4-3 with TRBJ1-4; D is ambiguous. In germline, CDR1 is LGHNA, CDR2 YSLEER. Trimming shortened V by 1 base and J by 7 bases, and 16 bases separated the two germline ends. This CDR3 region has 16 residues. The CDR3 DNA follows: TGCGCCAGCAGCCAAGGGGAGTCCACGGTCCCTGAAAAACTGTTTTTT. Encoded protein: CASSQGESTVPEKLFF.

The chain recombines TRBV27 with TRBJ2-3; 8 bases match TRBD1. Germline V lookup: CDR1 MNHEY, CDR2 SMNVEV (reference sequence). The CDR3 consists of 12 residues. With V trimmed by 6 bases and J by 9 bases, 5 bases remained unmatched. The CDR3 DNA reads TGTGCCAGCAGCTCGAGGGACAGGACGCAGTATTTT. It specifies CASSSRDRTQYF.

The J gene is TRBJ1-5, the V gene TRBV5-4, with D perhaps matching TRBD1 (5 bases). Trimming left V 0 bases short and J 4 bases short, with 11 bases between. The CDR3 is 15 amino acids. Germline V gene data show CDR1 as SGHNT and CDR2 as YYREEE (reference sequence). The CDR3 here is CASSLGVSGNQPQHF. The CDR3 DNA sequence: TGTGCCAGCAGCTTGGGGGTGTCAGGGAATCAGCCCCAGCATTTT.

This chain links TRBV5-1 with TRBJ2-1; 9 nucleotides align to TRBD2. Trimming cost V 0 bases and J 4 bases; bases outside gene matches: 5. CDR3 length equals 16 residues. Looked up from germline, CDR1 is SGHRS and CDR2 is YFSETQ. The CDR3 region has the DNA TGCGCCAGCAGCTTGGCTCTAGCGGGACCGTACAATGAGCAGTTCTTC. It yields the protein CASSLALAGPYNEQFF. Full variable domain (rest looked up from reference TRBV5-1 and TRBJ2-1): KAGVTQTPRYLIKTRGQQVTLSCSPISGHRSVSWYQQTPGQGLQFLFEYFSETQRNKGNFPGRFSGRQFSNSRSEMNVSTLELGDSALYLCASSLALAGPYNEQFFGPGTRLTVL.

In its sample, this clone was seen once. The chain uses TRBV4-1 and TRBJ2-7; weak D call: TRBD2 (5 bases). This CDR3 has 14 amino acids. Germline assignment: CDR1 MGHRA and CDR2 YSYEKL. Trimming took off 3 bases at V and 3 bases at J, with 12 bases between the two ends. CDR3 residues: CASSHGELFYEQYF. The DNA for the CDR3 is TGCGCCAGCAGCCACGGGGAACTGTTCTACGAGCAGTACTTC.

The chain is built from TRBV28 and TRBJ2-3; 11 nucleotides align to TRBD1. CDR3 length equals 15 residues. Germline V gives CDR1 MDHEN, CDR2 SYDVKM. V lost 5 bases and J lost 6; bases outside the gene matches: 7. CDR3 in DNA: TGTGCCAGCAGTACTGGACAGGGGGCAGGTGATACGCAGTATTTT. As protein: CASSTGQGAGDTQYF.

The CDR3 loop is CSVSGGTGLSALFF. CDR3 coding DNA: TGCAGCGTCTCTGGGGGGACAGGGCTTTCGGCGCTGTTTTTT. The chain combines TRBV29-1 with TRBJ1-4; 9 nucleotides align to TRBD1. CDR3 size: 14 residues. Germline V gene data show CDR1 as SQVTM and CDR2 as ANQGSEA. Trimming removed 6 bases from V and 14 bases from J; junction bases left unmatched: 16.

This CDR3 reads CSVPLAHAQFF. CDR3 nucleotide sequence: TGCAGCGTTCCTCTCGCGCACGCACAGTTCTTC. The chain recombines TRBV29-1 with TRBJ2-1; D ambiguous. The germline V gene encodes CDR1 SQVTM and CDR2 ANQGSEA. Trimming took off 5 bases at V and 13 bases at J, with 15 bases between the two ends. This CDR3 region has 11 residues.

V usage is TRBV4-3 and J usage is TRBJ2-1; unclear D gene. The CDR3 covers 14 residues. Germline V gene lookup returns CDR1 LGHNA and CDR2 YSLEER. The V and J ends lost 0 bases and 2 bases respectively, with 5 bases between them. The CDR3 DNA is TGCGCCAGCAGCCAAGAATCCACCTACAATGAGCAGTTCTTC. Translating gives CASSQESTYNEQFF.

The gene calls are TRBV25-1 and TRBJ2-1; no reliable D call. With 2 bases removed from V and 0 bases from J, the gap between germline ends came to 8 bases. This CDR3 spans 15 amino acids. Germline V gene lookup returns CDR1 MGHDK and CDR2 SYGVNS. CDR3 sequence (DNA): TGTGCCAGCAGTGAAGCGTGGAGCTCCTACAATGAGCAGTTCTTC. The encoded protein is CASSEAWSSYNEQFF.

The V gene is TRBV29-1, the J gene TRBJ1-4; D uncertain. The CDR3 totals 12 residues. In germline, CDR1 is SQVTM, CDR2 ANQGSEA. Trimming stripped 5 bases from V and 3 bases from J, with 7 bases between. In nucleotides, the CDR3 is TGCAGCGTTCGGGGTTCTAATGAAAAACTGTTTTTT. This encodes CSVRGSNEKLFF.

The rearrangement links TRBV5-1 to TRBJ1-2; D gene uncertain. Trimming removed 0 bases at V and 8 bases at J, with 8 bases between. CDR1 is SGHRS, CDR2 YFSETQ, per germline. This CDR3 region has 12 residues. CDR3 in amino acids: CASSLVGSGYTF. The CDR3 DNA reads as TGCGCCAGCAGCTTGGTGGGGAGCGGCTACACCTTC. The variable domain in full, with the rest retrieved from reference TRBV5-1 and TRBJ1-2, is KAGVTQTPRYLIKTRGQQVTLSCSPISGHRSVSWYQQTPGQGLQFLFEYFSETQRNKGNFPGRFSGRQFSNSRSEMNVSTLELGDSALYLCASSLVGSGYTFGSGTRLTVV.

J is TRBJ1-2 and V is TRBV7-3; a weak D match, TRBD1 (6 bases). V was clipped by 0 bases and J by 3 bases, with 11 bases between them. This CDR3 has 15 amino acids. CDR1 SGHTA and CDR2 FQGTGA come from the germline V gene. The CDR3 coding sequence is TGTGCCAGCAGCTTAACGGCAGGGACACACTATGGCTACACCTTC. Protein sequence: CASSLTAGTHYGYTF.

The chain links TRBV7-8 to TRBJ1-1; the D gene is possibly TRBD1 (6 bases). V was cut by 1 base and J by 4 bases, with 16 bases left in between. The CDR3 is 16 residues long. In germline, CDR1 is SGHVS, CDR2 FQNEAQ. The CDR3: CASSLEGGGGGTEAFF. The CDR3 coding sequence is TGTGCCAGCAGCTTAGAAGGGGGGGGAGGAGGCACTGAAGCTTTCTTT. Based on the CDR3 plus reference TRBV7-8 and TRBJ1-1, the full variable domain is GAGVSQSPRYKVAKRGQDVALRCDPISGHVSLFWYQQALGQGPEFLTYFQNEAQLDKSGLPSDRFFAERPEGSVSTLKIQRTQQEDSAVYLCASSLEGGGGGTEAFFGQGTRLTVV.

The rearrangement joins TRBV19 to TRBJ2-5, with D tentatively TRBD2 (6 bases). The CDR3 runs to 14 residues. Trimming left V 5 bases short and J 1 base short, with 11 bases between. Germline CDR1 reads LNHDA; CDR2 reads SQIVND (reference sequence). The CDR3 reads CASSVRTTQETQYF. The CDR3 DNA reads TGTGCCAGTAGTGTACGGACTACCCAAGAGACCCAGTACTTC.

This clone was observed a handful of times. The chain has TRBV19 and TRBJ2-7; 13 bases fit TRBD2. Germline assignment: CDR1 LNHDA and CDR2 SQIVND (reference sequence). This CDR3 is 17 amino acids long. Trimming at V came to 5 bases and at J to 6 bases, leaving 13 bases not matched to a gene. In nucleotides, the CDR3 is TGTGCCAGTAGTCCCCAGCTCACTAGCGGGAGGGCCGGCGAGCAGTACTTC. Protein sequence: CASSPQLTSGRAGEQYF.

The J gene is TRBJ2-3, the V gene TRBV15; 11 positions agree with TRBD2. The germline V gene has CDR1 LNHNV and CDR2 YYDKDF (reference sequence). J lost 3 bases, V lost 2 bases, and 4 bases had no gene match. The CDR3 totals 16 residues. The CDR3 DNA follows: TGTGCCACCAGCAGAAGTCGGACTAGCGGGACAGATACGCAGTATTTT. Amino acid sequence: CATSRSRTSGTDTQYF.

This clone was observed a handful of times. This rearrangement joins TRBV5-1 to TRBJ2-7, with D hard to call. V shed 0 bases and J shed 6 bases, with 10 bases lying between them. This CDR3 contains 13 residues. Per germline, CDR1 SGHRS and CDR2 YFSETQ. CDR3 sequence: CASSLVVYGEQYF. Here the CDR3 DNA reads TGCGCCAGCAGCTTGGTTGTCTACGGCGAGCAGTACTTC. Full variable domain (remainder filled in from reference TRBV5-1 and TRBJ2-7): KAGVTQTPRYLIKTRGQQVTLSCSPISGHRSVSWYQQTPGQGLQFLFEYFSETQRNKGNFPGRFSGRQFSNSRSEMNVSTLELGDSALYLCASSLVVYGEQYFGPGTRLTVT.

The V call is TRBV5-1, the J call TRBJ2-1; D uncertain. Germline-derived CDR1 and CDR2 are SGHRS and YFSETQ. Trimming removed 0 bases from V and 1 base from J, with 11 bases in between. The CDR3 covers 16 residues. The CDR3 bases are TGCGCCAGCAGCTTGGAAGCCCGCTCGTCCTACAATGAGCAGTTCTTC. Amino acid sequence: CASSLEARSSYNEQFF.

The chain recombines TRBV6-4 with TRBJ2-3; TRBD1 aligns across 9 bases. The CDR3 length is 15 residues. The germline V gene has CDR1 MRHNA and CDR2 SNTAGT. Trimming removed 6 bases from V and 5 bases from J; junction bases left unmatched: 9. CDR3 sequence reads: CASSPQGAQGDTQYF. DNA of the CDR3: TGTGCCAGCAGCCCACAGGGGGCGCAGGGAGATACGCAGTATTTT.

This rearrangement joins TRBV11-2 to TRBJ1-1, with D uncertain. The CDR3 has 12 residues. V was trimmed by 5 bases and J by 4 bases, leaving 8 bases between them. Germline values: CDR1 SGHAT, CDR2 FQNNGV. As DNA, the CDR3 is TGTGCCAGCAGCGCGACTGTCACTGAAGCTTTCTTT. Encoded protein: CASSATVTEAFF.

The table lists this clone with a few counts. J is TRBJ2-5 and V is TRBV5-4; D might be TRBD2 (6 bases). The V end was cut by 4 bases, the J end by 4 bases, with 14 bases between. The CDR3 consists of 14 residues. CDR1 is SGHNT, CDR2 YYREEE, per germline (reference sequence). DNA of the CDR3: TGTGCCAGCAGCCGTCCGGGAGTCGCAGAGACCCAGTACTTC. This translates into CASSRPGVAETQYF.

The rearrangement links TRBV7-9 to TRBJ1-3; D is possibly TRBD1 (6 bases). V gave up 5 bases and J gave up 0 bases, with 11 bases separating them. Germline CDR1 reads SEHNR; CDR2 reads FQNEAQ (reference sequence). The CDR3 has 15 amino acids. CDR3 in DNA: TGTGCCAGCAGCCATACAGGGAGCTCTGGAAACACCATATATTTT. Its protein product is CASSHTGSSGNTIYF.